Each of the 10 T cell receptor beta chains below was sequenced from the same sample in a study of control samples from healthy donors and cancer patients. This table comes from immunoSEQ multiplex PCR, and its TCRdb copy is limited to in-frame clones, with some not included. The table lists about 180,000 clones, around 92% of them singletons. The sample comprised blood. Source of these receptors: a woman aged 40 to 55 in good health.

The chain carries TRBV5-4 and TRBJ2-2; D is unresolved. V gave up 0 bases and J gave up 4 bases, with 4 bases separating them. Germline V gives CDR1 SGHNT, CDR2 YYREEE (reference sequence). The length of the CDR3 is 13 residues. Written as DNA, the CDR3 is TGTGCCAGCAGCTTGGCGCGCACCGGGGAGCTGTTTTTT. Encoded protein: CASSLARTGELFF.

The gene calls are TRBV19 and TRBJ1-5; D unclear. Trimming removed 3 bases from V and 1 base from J, with 13 bases in between. Germline V gene lookup returns CDR1 LNHDA and CDR2 SQIVND (reference sequence). CDR3 length: 16 amino acids. The CDR3 coding sequence is TGTGCCAGTAGTATTGGGTTGGAACCGAGCAATCAGCCCCAGCATTTT. It codes for CASSIGLEPSNQPQHF. The full variable domain, with the rest looked up from reference TRBV19 and TRBJ1-5, is DGGITQSPKYLFRKEGQNVTLSCEQNLNHDAMYWYRQDPGQGLRLIYYSQIVNDFQKGDIAEGYSVSREKKESFPLTVTSAQKNPTAFYLCASSIGLEPSNQPQHFGDGTRLSIL.

CDR3: CASSVGGGALNTQYF. In DNA form, the CDR3 reads TGTGCCAGCAGCGTAGGAGGGGGGGCCTTGAATACGCAGTATTTT. The chain joins TRBV9 to TRBJ2-3, with D tentatively TRBD2 (7 bases). With 0 bases removed from V and 7 bases from J, the gap between germline ends came to 15 bases. CDR3 length equals 15 residues. The germline V gene has CDR1 SGDLS and CDR2 YYNGEE.

This clone has a single count. The genes are TRBV19 and TRBJ1-1; D ambiguous. The CDR3 has 16 residues. V dropped 4 bases and J dropped 5 bases, with 20 bases sitting between them. The germline V gene encodes CDR1 LNHDA and CDR2 SQIVND (reference sequence). Written as DNA, the CDR3 is TGTGCCAGTAGTAAGGGTGCGGTGGGGTTTAGAACTGAAGCTTTCTTT. It encodes CASSKGAVGFRTEAFF.

This chain uses TRBV7-2 with TRBJ2-7; a weak D match, TRBD2 (7 bases). The CDR3 length is 17 residues. V was cut by 5 bases and J by 3 bases, with 23 bases left in between. Per germline, CDR1 SGHTA and CDR2 FQGNSA. The chain's CDR3 is CASSPPERRGPYYEQYF. The CDR3 coding sequence is TGTGCCAGCAGCCCCCCCGAGAGGCGGGGGCCGTACTACGAGCAGTACTTC.

The chain uses TRBV7-6 and TRBJ2-3; TRBD2 agrees at 10 bases. Germline lookup yields CDR1 SGHVS and CDR2 FNYEAQ. This CDR3 has 16 amino acids. The V and J ends lost 5 bases and 1 base, in that order; junction bases with no gene match: 6. The CDR3 region is CASSPIGTSGTDTQYF. DNA for the CDR3: TGTGCCAGCAGCCCGATAGGGACTAGCGGCACAGATACGCAGTATTTT.

J is TRBJ2-1 and V is TRBV4-2, with TRBD2 identical over 9 bases. J lost 0 bases, V lost 4 bases, and 4 bases had no gene match. Germline CDR1 is LGHNA and CDR2 is YNFKEQ. CDR3 length: 16 residues. The chain's CDR3 is CASSRQTSGSYNEQFF. As DNA, the CDR3 is TGTGCCAGCAGCCGTCAGACTAGCGGCTCCTACAATGAGCAGTTCTTC.

The chain links TRBV12-3 or TRBV12-4 to TRBJ2-7, with a weak D call TRBD1 (5 bases). Trimming pared 7 bases from V and 4 bases from J, leaving 11 bases between. The CDR3 is 12 amino acids. The CDR3 loop reads CASTSRGYEQYF. DNA of the CDR3: TGTGCCAGCACCTCTAGGGGATACGAGCAGTACTTC.

This chain joins TRBV21-1 and TRBJ1-3. TRBV21-1 constitutes a pseudogene. The CDR3 runs to 20 residues. The CDR3: CASSNSGLGGGVSGGNTIYF. For the CDR3, the DNA is TGTGCCAGCAGCAATTCTGGTTTAGGAGGGGGGGTCTCGGGTGGAAACACCATATATTTT.

The chain employs TRBV10-2 and TRBJ1-1; 7 bases map to TRBD1. This CDR3 comprises 14 residues. Trimming removed 6 bases from V and 9 bases from J; junction bases left unmatched: 13. The germline CDR1 and CDR2 sequences are WSHSY and SAAADI. CDR3 in DNA: TGCGCCAGCAGACCCATCACAGGGGTGCTGAAAGCTTTCTTT. Its protein product is CASRPITGVLKAFF.